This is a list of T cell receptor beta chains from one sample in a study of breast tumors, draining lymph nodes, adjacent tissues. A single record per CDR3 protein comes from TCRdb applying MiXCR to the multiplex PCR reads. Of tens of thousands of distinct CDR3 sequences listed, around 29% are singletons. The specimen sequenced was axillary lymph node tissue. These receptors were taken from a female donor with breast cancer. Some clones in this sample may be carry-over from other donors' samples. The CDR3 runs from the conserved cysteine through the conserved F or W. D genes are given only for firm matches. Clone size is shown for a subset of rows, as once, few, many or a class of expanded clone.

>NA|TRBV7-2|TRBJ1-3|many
CASSLARVGNTIYF
TGTGCCAGCAGCTTAGCCAGGGTTGGAAACACCATATATTTT
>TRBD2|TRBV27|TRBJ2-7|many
CASRRERGYEQYF
TGTGCCAGCAGGCGGGAGAGGGGCTACGAGCAGTACTTC
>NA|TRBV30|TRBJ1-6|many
CAWRAGTYGENSPLHF
TGTGCCTGGAGAGCCGGGACATATGGGGAAAATTCACCCCTCCACTTT
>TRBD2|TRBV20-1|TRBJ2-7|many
CSARGQLAGVYEQYF
TGCAGTGCTAGAGGGCAACTAGCGGGAGTGTACGAGCAGTACTTC
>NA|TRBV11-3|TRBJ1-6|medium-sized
CASSLRLENSPLHF
TGTGCCAGCAGCTTAAGGCTAGAGAATTCACCCCTCCACTTT
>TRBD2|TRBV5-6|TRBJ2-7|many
CASSFRTSTEQYF
TGTGCCAGCAGCTTCCGGACTAGCACCGAGCAGTACTTC
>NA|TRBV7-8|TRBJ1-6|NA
CASSLRSSRLHF
TGTGCCAGCAGCCTCCGCTCTTCACGCCTCCACTTT
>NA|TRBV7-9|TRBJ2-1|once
CASSSPESGNEQFF
TGTGCCAGCAGCTCTCCAGAGAGCGGGAATGAGCAGTTCTTC
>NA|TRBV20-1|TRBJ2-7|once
CSARQTTLDARYF
TGCAGTGCTAGACAAACCACTCTAGACGCGCGGTACTTC
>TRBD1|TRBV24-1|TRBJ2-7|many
CATSDRDRGSYEQYF
TGTGCCACCAGTGACCGAGACAGGGGTTCCTACGAGCAGTACTTC
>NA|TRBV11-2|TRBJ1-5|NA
CASSPRTRGNNMEPQHF
TGTGCCAGCAGCCCCCGGACGAGGGGCAACAACATGGAGCCCCAGCATTTT
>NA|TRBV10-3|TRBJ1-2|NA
CAFRPGGPLSGYTF
TGTGCCTTCCGCCCCGGGGGGCCACTCTCTGGCTACACCTTC
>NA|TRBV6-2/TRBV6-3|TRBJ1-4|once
CASATGLWEELFF
TGTGCCAGCGCCACGGGGCTGTGGGAAGAACTGTTTTTT
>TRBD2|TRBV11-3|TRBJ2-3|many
CASSPGGSLSTDTQYF
TGTGCCAGCAGCCCCGGGGGGAGTTTGAGCACAGATACGCAGTATTTT
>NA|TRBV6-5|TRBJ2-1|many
CASSYSSVSNEQFF
TGTGCCAGCAGTTACTCTAGCGTGAGCAATGAGCAGTTCTTC
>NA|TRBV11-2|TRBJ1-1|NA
CASRSLDRPVNTEAFF
TGTGCCAGCCGGTCGCTTGACAGACCCGTGAACACTGAAGCTTTCTTT
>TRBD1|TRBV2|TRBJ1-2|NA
CASSLQGADGYTF
TGTGCCAGCAGTTTACAGGGGGCGGATGGCTACACCTTC
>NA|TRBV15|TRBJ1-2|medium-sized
CATSRGGSGIYGYTF
TGTGCCACCAGCAGGGGTGGGTCCGGCATCTATGGCTACACCTTC
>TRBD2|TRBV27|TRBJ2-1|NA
CASSLSGTSGAEDNEQFF
TGTGCCAGCAGTTTATCGGGGACTAGCGGGGCAGAGGACAATGAGCAGTTCTTC
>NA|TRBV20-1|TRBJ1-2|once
CSARGPSNYGYTF
TGCAGTGCTAGAGGTCCGTCTAACTATGGCTACACCTTC
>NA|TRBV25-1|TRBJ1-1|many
CASSLVGKGAFF
TGTGCCAGCAGTTTAGTGGGAAAAGGGGCTTTCTTT
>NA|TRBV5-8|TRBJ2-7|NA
CASSLGGPGRDEQYF
TGTGCCAGCAGCTTGGGTGGGCCGGGCCGGGACGAGCAGTACTTC
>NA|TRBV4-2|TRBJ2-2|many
CASSQVLLANTGELFF
TGTGCCAGCAGCCAAGTGCTCCTCGCGAACACCGGGGAGCTGTTTTTT
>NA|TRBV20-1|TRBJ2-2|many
CSAKGNGELFF
TGCAGTGCTAAGGGGAACGGGGAGCTGTTTTTT
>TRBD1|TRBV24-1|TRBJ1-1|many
CATSATGQVNTEAFF
TGTGCCACCAGTGCCACGGGACAGGTGAACACTGAAGCTTTCTTT
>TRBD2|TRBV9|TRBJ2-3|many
CASSEGIAGLGDTQYF
TGTGCCAGCAGCGAGGGAATAGCGGGATTGGGAGATACGCAGTATTTT
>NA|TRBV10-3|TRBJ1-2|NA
CAISEVYGYTF
TGTGCCATCAGTGAGGTGTACGGCTACACCTTC
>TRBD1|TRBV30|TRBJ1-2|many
CAGGQRSSGYTF
TGTGCGGGGGGACAGCGCAGTAGTGGCTACACCTTC
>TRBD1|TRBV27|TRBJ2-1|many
CASSLGTAYNEQFF
TGTGCCAGCAGTTTAGGGACAGCTTACAATGAGCAGTTCTTC
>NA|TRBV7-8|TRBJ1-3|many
CASSSSGVTSSGNTIYF
TGTGCCAGCAGCTCATCGGGCGTCACGAGCTCTGGAAACACCATATATTTT
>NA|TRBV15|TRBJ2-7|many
CATLGDGTYEQYF
TGTGCCACCCTGGGCGACGGGACCTACGAGCAGTACTTC
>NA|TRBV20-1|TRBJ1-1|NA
CSAREHPGGGTEAFF
TGCAGTGCTAGAGAGCACCCTGGGGGAGGCACTGAAGCTTTCTTT
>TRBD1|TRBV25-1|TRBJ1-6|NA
CASSSQQGRGSPLHF
TGTGCCAGCAGTTCCCAACAGGGGCGCGGATCACCCCTCCACTTT
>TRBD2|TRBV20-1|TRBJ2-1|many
CSARGLADPGIEQFF
TGCAGTGCTAGAGGGCTAGCGGATCCTGGGATTGAGCAGTTCTTC
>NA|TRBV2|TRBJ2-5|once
CASSERAGGETQYF
TGTGCCAGCAGTGAAAGGGCAGGCGGGGAGACCCAGTACTTC
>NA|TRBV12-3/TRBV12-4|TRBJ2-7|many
CASSPGPPGEQYF
TGTGCCAGCAGCCCGGGACCACCAGGCGAGCAGTACTTC
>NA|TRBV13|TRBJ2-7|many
CASSLGPAYEQYF
TGTGCCAGCAGCTTAGGGCCAGCCTACGAGCAGTACTTC
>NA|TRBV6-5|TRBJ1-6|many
CASSRRGLNSPLHF
TGTGCCAGCAGTCGCAGGGGTTTAAATTCACCCCTCCACTTT
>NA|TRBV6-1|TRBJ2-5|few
CASRPSWGYQETQYF
TGTGCCAGCAGACCCTCCTGGGGGTACCAAGAGACCCAGTACTTC
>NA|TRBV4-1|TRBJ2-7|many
CASSVDVLNSYEQYF
TGCGCCAGCAGCGTGGACGTCTTGAACTCCTACGAGCAGTACTTC
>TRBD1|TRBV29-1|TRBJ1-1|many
CSVDTRGLGTEAFF
TGCAGCGTTGATACCAGGGGGCTAGGGACTGAAGCTTTCTTT
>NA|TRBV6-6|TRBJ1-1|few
CASSNRNLGTEAFF
TGTGCCAGCAGTAATAGAAACCTGGGGACTGAAGCTTTCTTT
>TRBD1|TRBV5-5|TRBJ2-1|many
CASRNTGGSYNEQFF
TGTGCCAGCAGGAACACAGGGGGATCCTACAATGAGCAGTTCTTC
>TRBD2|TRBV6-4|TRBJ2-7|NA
CASSPAERDGNEQYF
TGTGCCAGCAGTCCAGCCGAGCGGGACGGGAACGAGCAGTACTTC
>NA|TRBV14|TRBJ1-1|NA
CASSQDQNTEAFF
TGTGCCAGCAGCCAAGACCAAAACACTGAAGCTTTCTTT